This T cell receptor beta chain was observed in a study of T cell repertoires in aging, cancer and after chemotherapy. Findings of the study overall: Across the chemotherapy interval, each cancer cohort showed higher median generation probability, suggesting thymic rebound. In hematological cancer patients, infiltrated lymphoid organs may have impaired thymic emigration or peripheral T cell expansion.

V was pared by 6 bases and J by 3 bases, with 19 bases between. CDR1 is MNHEY and CDR2 is SVGAGI in the germline V gene. This CDR3 has 16 residues. This clonotype ranks as medium-sized. Its antigen is unknown. Rearranged V-D-J TRB sequences were amplified with a mixed TRB-A/B primer pool. TCRdb re-derived calls from the multiplex PCR reads in MiXCR, one entry per CDR3 protein. The table shows roughly 6,000 distinct CDR3 sequences, with 21% occurring only once. TCR beta rearrangements were amplified from peripheral blood genomic DNA. The sequencing sample was made of blood. J is TRBJ2-3 and V is TRBV6-5; tentatively, D is TRBD1 (6 bases). This TCR derives from a human donor with a blood cancer. The CDR3 spells CASSFAAGGRTDTQYF. The CDR3 DNA is TGTGCCAGCAGCTTCGCAGCTGGGGGCAGGACAGATACGCAGTATTTT.